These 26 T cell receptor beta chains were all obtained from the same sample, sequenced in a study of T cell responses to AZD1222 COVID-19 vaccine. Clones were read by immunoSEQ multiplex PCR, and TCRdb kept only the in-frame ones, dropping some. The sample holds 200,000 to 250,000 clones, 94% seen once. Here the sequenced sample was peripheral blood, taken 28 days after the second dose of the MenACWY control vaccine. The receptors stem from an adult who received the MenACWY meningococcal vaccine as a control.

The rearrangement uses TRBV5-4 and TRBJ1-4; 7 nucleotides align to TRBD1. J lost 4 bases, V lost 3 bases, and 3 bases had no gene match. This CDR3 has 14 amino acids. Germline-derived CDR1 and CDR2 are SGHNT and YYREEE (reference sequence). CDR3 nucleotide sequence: TGTGCCAGCAGCTCCGGGACAGTTAATGAAAAACTGTTTTTT. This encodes CASSSGTVNEKLFF. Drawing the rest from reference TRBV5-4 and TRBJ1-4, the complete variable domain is ETGVTQSPTHLIKTRGQQVTLRCSSQSGHNTVSWYQQALGQGPQFIFQYYREEENGRGNFPPRFSGLQFPNYSSELNVNALELDDSALYLCASSSGTVNEKLFFGSGTQLSVL.

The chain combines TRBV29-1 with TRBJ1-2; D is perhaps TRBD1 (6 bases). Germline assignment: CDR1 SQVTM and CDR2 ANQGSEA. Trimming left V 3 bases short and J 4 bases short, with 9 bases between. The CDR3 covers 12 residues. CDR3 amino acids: CSVDGQLYGYTF. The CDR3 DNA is TGCAGCGTTGATGGACAGCTCTATGGCTACACCTTC.

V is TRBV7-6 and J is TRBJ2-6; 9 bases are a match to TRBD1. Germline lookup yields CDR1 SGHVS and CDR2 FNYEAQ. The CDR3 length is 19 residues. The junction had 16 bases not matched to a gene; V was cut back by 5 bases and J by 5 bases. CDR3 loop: CASSPSSGTGHVWANVLTF. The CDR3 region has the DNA TGTGCCAGCAGCCCCTCTTCCGGGACAGGGCACGTCTGGGCCAACGTCCTGACTTTC.

The CDR3 nucleotides read TGTGCCAGCAGCACCTTCCCCGGAAACACCATATATTTT. As protein: CASSTFPGNTIYF. The chain recombines TRBV7-2 with TRBJ1-3; D is unresolved. The CDR3 loop spans 13 amino acids. Germline CDR1 and CDR2: SGHTA and FQGNSA. The germline V and J ends were trimmed by 5 bases and 4 bases, with 9 bases remaining between them.

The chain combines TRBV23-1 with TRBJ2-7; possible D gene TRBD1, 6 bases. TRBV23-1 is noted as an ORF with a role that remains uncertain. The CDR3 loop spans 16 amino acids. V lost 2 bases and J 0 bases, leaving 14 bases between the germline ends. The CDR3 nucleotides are TGCGCCAGCAGTCAAAAGGACAGAGCCATCTCCTACGAGCAGTACTTC. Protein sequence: CASSQKDRAISYEQYF.

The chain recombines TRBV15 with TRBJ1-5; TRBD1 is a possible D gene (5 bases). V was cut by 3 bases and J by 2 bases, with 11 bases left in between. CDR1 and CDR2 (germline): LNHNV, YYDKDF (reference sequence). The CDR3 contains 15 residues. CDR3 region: CATSRSRGGNQPQHF. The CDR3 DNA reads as TGTGCCACCAGCAGGTCCCGGGGGGGCAATCAGCCCCAGCATTTT.

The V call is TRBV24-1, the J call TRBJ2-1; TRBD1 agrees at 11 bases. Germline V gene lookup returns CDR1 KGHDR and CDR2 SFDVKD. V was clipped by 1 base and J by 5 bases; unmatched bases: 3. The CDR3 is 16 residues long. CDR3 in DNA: TGTGCCACCAGTGATTTCGGGACAGGGGGGAACAATGAGCAGTTCTTC. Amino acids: CATSDFGTGGNNEQFF.

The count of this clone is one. The CDR3 reads CASSISGRTHNEQFF. The CDR3 DNA reads TGTGCCAGTAGTATTAGCGGGCGTACTCACAATGAGCAGTTCTTC. This sequence joins TRBV19 and TRBJ2-1; 7 bases agree with TRBD2. CDR1 is LNHDA, CDR2 SQIVND, per germline (reference sequence). After removal of 3 bases from V and 5 bases from J, the junction contained 7 bases not matched to a gene. CDR3 length: 15 residues.

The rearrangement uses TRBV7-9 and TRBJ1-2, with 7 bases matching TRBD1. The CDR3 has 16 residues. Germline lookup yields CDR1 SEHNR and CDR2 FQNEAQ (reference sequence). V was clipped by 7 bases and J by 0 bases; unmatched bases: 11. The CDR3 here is CASTRQGEDSNYGYTF. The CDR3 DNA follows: TGTGCCAGCACCCGACAGGGAGAGGATTCTAACTATGGCTACACCTTC.

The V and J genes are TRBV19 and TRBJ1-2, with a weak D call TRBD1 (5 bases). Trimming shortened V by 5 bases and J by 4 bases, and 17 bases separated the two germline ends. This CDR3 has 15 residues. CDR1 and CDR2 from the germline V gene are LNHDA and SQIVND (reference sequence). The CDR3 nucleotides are TGTGCCAGTAGTCTACAGGTTTGGCCCCTCTATGGCTACACCTTC. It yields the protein CASSLQVWPLYGYTF.

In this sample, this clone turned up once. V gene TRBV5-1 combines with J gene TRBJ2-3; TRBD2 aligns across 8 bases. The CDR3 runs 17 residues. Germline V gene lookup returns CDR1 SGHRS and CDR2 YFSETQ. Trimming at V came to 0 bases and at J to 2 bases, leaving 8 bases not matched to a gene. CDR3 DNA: TGCGCCAGCAGCTTGGCCTTTCGCGGGGGGTACACAGATACGCAGTATTTT. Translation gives CASSLAFRGGYTDTQYF.

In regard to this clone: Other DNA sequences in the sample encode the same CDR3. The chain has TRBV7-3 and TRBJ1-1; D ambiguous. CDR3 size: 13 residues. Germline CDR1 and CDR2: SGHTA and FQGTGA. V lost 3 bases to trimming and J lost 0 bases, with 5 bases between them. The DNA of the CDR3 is TGTGCCAGCAGCTTGAGCATGAACACTGAAGCTTTCTTT. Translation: CASSLSMNTEAFF.

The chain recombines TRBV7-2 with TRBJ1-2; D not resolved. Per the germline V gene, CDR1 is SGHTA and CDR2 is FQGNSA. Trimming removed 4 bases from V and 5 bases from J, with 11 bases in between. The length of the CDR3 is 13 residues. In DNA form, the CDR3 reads TGTGCCAGCAGCTCGACTGATACTTATGGCTACACCTTC. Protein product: CASSSTDTYGYTF.

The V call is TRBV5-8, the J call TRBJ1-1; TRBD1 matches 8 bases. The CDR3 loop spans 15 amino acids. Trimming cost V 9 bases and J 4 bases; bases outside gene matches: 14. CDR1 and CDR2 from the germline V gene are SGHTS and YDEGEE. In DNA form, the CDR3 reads TGTGCCACCCCATCGGTTACAGGGGGATCCACTGAAGCTTTCTTT. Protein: CATPSVTGGSTEAFF.

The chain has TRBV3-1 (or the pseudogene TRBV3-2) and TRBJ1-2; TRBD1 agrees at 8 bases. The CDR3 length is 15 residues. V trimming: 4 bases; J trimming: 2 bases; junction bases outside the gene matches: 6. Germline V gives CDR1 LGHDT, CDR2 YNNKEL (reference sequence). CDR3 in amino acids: CASSRGPGGNYGYTF. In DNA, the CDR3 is TGTGCCAGCAGCCGAGGCCCAGGGGGCAACTATGGCTACACCTTC.

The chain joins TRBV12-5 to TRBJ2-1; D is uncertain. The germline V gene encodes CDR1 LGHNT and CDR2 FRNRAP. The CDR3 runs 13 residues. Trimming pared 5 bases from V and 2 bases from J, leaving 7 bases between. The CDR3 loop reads CASGQGPYNEQFF. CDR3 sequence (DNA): TGTGCTAGTGGTCAAGGACCCTACAATGAGCAGTTCTTC.

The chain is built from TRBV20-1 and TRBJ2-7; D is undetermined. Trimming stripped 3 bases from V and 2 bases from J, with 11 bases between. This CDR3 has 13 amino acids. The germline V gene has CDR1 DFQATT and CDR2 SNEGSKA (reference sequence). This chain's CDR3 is CSASSADPYEQYF. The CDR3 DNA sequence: TGCAGTGCTAGTTCGGCAGATCCCTACGAGCAGTACTTC.

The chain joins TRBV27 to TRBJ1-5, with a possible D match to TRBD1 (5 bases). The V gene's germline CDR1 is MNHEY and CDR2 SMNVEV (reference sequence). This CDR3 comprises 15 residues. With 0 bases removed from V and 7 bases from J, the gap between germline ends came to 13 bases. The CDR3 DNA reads TGTGCCAGCAGTTTATCGAAGAGGGGTCGGCAGCCCCAGCATTTT. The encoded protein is CASSLSKRGRQPQHF.

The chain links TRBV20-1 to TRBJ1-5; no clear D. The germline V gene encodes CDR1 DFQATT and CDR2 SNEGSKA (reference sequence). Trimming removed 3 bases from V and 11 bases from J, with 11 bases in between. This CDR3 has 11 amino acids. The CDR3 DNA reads TGCAGTGCTAGCCCAGGAGGAGCCCAGCATTTT. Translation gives CSASPGGAQHF.

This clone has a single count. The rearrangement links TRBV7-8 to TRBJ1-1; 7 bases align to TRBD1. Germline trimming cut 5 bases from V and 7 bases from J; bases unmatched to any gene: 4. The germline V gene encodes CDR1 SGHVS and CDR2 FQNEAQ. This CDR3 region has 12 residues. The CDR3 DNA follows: TGTGCCAGCAGCCGGACAGGCAATGAAGCTTTCTTT. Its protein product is CASSRTGNEAFF.

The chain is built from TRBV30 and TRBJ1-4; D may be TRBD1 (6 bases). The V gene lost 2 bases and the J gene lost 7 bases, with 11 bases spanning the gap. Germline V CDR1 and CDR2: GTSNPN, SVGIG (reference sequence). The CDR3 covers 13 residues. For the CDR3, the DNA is TGTGCCTGGAGTCACCAGGGGCCTGAAAAACTGTTTTTT. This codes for CAWSHQGPEKLFF. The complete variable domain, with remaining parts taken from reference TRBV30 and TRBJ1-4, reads SQTIHQWPATLVQPVGSPLSLECTVEGTSNPNLYWYRQAAGRGLQLLFYSVGIGQISSEVPQNLSASRPQDRQFILSSKKLLLSDSGFYLCAWSHQGPEKLFFGSGTQLSVL.

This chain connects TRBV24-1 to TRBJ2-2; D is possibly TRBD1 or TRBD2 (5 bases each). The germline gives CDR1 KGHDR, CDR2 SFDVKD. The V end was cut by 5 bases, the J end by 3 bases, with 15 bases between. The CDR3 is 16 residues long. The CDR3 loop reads CATSGGAQTHTGELFF. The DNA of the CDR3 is TGTGCCACCAGTGGAGGGGCCCAGACTCACACCGGGGAGCTGTTTTTT.

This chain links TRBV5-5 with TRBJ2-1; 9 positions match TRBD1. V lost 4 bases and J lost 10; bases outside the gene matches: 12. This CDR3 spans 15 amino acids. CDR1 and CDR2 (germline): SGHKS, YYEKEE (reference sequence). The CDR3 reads CASSPRDRVIDEQFF. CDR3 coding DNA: TGTGCCAGCAGCCCCCGGGACAGGGTTATCGACGAGCAGTTCTTC.

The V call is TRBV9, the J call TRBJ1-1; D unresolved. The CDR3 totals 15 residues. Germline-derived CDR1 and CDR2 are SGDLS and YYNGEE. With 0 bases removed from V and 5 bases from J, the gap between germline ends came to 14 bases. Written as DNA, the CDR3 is TGTGCCAGCAGCGTAGACTTGGGAGGGCTGACTGAAGCTTTCTTT. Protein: CASSVDLGGLTEAFF.

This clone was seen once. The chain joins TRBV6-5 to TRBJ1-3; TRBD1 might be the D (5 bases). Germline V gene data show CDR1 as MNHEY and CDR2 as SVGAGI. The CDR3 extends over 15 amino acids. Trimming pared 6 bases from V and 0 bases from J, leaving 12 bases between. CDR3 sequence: CASRQTASSGNTIYF. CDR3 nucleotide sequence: TGTGCCAGCAGACAGACAGCGAGCTCTGGAAACACCATATATTTT.

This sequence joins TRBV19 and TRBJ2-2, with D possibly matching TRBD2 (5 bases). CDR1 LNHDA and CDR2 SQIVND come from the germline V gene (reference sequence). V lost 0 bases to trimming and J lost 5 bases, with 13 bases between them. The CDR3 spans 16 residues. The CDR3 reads CASSIEWTDFTGELFF. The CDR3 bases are TGTGCCAGTAGTATAGAATGGACGGACTTTACCGGGGAGCTGTTTTTT.